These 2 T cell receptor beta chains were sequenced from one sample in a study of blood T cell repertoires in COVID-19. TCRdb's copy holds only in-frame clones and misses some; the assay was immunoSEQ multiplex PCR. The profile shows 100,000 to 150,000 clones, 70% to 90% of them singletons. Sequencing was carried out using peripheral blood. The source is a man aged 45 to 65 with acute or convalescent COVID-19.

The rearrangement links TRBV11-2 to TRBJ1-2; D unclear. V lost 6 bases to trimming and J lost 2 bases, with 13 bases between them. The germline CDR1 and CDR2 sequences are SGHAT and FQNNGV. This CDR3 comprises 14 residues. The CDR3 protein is CASSYGRGNYGYTF. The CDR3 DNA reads TGTGCCAGCAGTTATGGTCGGGGAAACTATGGCTACACCTTC.

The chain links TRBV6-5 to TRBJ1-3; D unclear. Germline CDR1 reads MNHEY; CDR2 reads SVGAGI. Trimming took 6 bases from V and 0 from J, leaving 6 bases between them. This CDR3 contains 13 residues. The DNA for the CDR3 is TGTGCCAGCAGACACCTCTCTGGAAACACCATATATTTT. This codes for CASRHLSGNTIYF.